Each of the 2 T cell receptor beta chains below was sequenced from the same sample in a study of T cells in Graves' hyperthyroidism and ophthalmopathy. Amplified TCR beta CDR3 regions derived from RNA transcripts. RT-PCR in the first round (using the HTBI primer set) targeted the TCR CDR3. MiXCR, run by TCRdb on the multiplex PCR reads, gives a single entry per CDR3 protein. This repertoire shows around 56,000 distinct CDR3 sequences, around 50% found once; its top ten account for around 12%. Sequencing used blood. These receptors were collected from a woman aged 25 to 39 with Graves' ophthalmopathy.

There are many counts of this clonotype. The chain links TRBV6-1 to TRBJ2-1; tentative D call: TRBD2 (6 bases). Germline V CDR1 and CDR2: MNHNS, SASEGT. The V end lost 1 base, the J end lost 3 bases, and 13 bases lay between the germline ends. The CDR3 sequence is 16 residues long. The CDR3 reads CASSEEHRLGYNEQFF. The CDR3 DNA reads TGTGCCAGCAGTGAAGAGCACCGACTAGGCTACAATGAGCAGTTCTTC.

In this sample, this clonotype turned up many times. The rearrangement joins TRBV7-2 to TRBJ1-2; D may be TRBD1 (5 bases). The ends were cut back, 4 bases at V and 6 bases at J, with 21 bases in the middle. The CDR3 runs 16 residues. CDR1 and CDR2 from the germline V gene are SGHTA and FQGNSA. CDR3 region: CASSSSPGGREDGYTF. The DNA for the CDR3 is TGTGCCAGCAGCTCTAGCCCAGGAGGCAGGGAGGATGGCTACACCTTC.